What follows describes a single T cell receptor (beta chain). What antigen it recognizes has not been identified. The record has no base qualities; no much larger clone is one base away. From cysteine to phenylalanine, the CDR3 is 14 amino acids long. Only the CDR3 part of the read is kept: 42 bases, read in frame from the first base. At the junction V is shortened by 0 bases and J by 1 base, with 4 bases in between. CDR1 and CDR2 were assigned from the germline V gene as SGHRS and YFSETQ. Libraries were constructed by the immunoSEQ multiplex PCR assay. The multiplex PCR relied on a mix of 60 forward primers for TCR Vbeta segments and 13 reverse primers for TCR Jbeta segments. The CDR3 region of rearranged TCR beta genes was amplified from genomic DNA with a multiplex PCR assay. Amplified TCR beta libraries were sequenced as 87-base-pair reads on the Illumina HiSeq System. Concerning the study's data processing: Across the 500 to 750 repertoires, a later analysis counted tens of millions of unique TCR beta chains, around 11 million of which were shared by at least two donors. Raw reads were error-corrected and collapsed into unique sequences with a nearest-neighbor algorithm that merged closely related sequences to remove PCR and sequencing errors. To assign V, D and J gene segments, CDR3 sequences were aligned to IMGT reference sequences. For a sequence to be retained, a match of at least six nucleotides was required to both a V gene segment and a J gene segment. Rearrangements were classified as productive when the CDR3 lacked stop codons and remained in frame with V and J, and all other rearrangements were classified as non-productive. Following IMGT convention, CDR3 was defined as the stretch from the second conserved V-encoded cysteine to the conserved J-encoded phenylalanine. In an earlier analysis of more than 550 of the donors, sequences lacking an unambiguous match to a single V gene segment were excluded. In an earlier analysis of approximately 590 of the donors, V segments were called functional above 56.7% productive rearrangements and were called segregating when the between-donor standard deviation exceeded 5%. A statistical classification framework was developed to diagnose cytomegalovirus status using the catalog of TCR beta chain sequences. V and J gene assignment, in a later analysis, came from comparing TCR nucleotide sequences with IMGT/GENE-DB human TR gene sequences. The TCRdist pipeline was used in a later analysis to assign CDR3 sequences and most-parsimonious VDJ recombination scenarios. In a later analysis, each TCR beta chain was defined by its CDR3 amino acid sequence together with its V-gene family, and reads lacking a unique V-gene family were excluded. To address suspected cross-contamination and a sequencing artifact, a later analysis removed 592 highly shared, low-generation-probability nucleotide sequences. In a later analysis, a clonal expansion index was calculated for each public chain from normalized within-repertoire ranks of inferred template counts. In a later analysis, generation probabilities were computed with a VDJ recombination model fitted to out-of-frame rearrangements, and the resulting probabilities were checked against IGoR. In a later analysis, TCR-TCR, TCR-HLA and TCR-CMV co-occurrence was scored with hypergeometric tests, and a repertoire-size bias correction was applied to TCR pairs. To estimate false discovery rates, a later analysis permuted the HLA or CMV assignments 20 times. In a later analysis, co-occurring TCRs were grouped using DBSCAN, with TCRdist sequence similarity added in when clustering inside HLA-allele-positive subsets. For co-occurrence clustering, repertoires with fewer than 30,000 or more than 120,000 public chains were excluded, along with 5 or 6 repertoires with anomalous nucleotide sharing. The clones in this table, taken by TCRdb from immuneACCESS, are in-frame only. Not every clone is retained; where verified, under half of the shortfall comes from an unresolved V gene, and the cause of the rest is unknown. The DNA was the basis for D and trimming; V, J and clone size are from that table. Here the sample has 200,000 to 300,000 clones; roughly 87% occur a single time. The ten largest clonotypes hold around 5.4% of the sample.

This record comes from a study of cytomegalovirus exposure and HLA in healthy donors (dated by TCRdb to the late 2010s). Regarding the complete study: According to an earlier analysis of 450 to 650 of the donors, some 180 million T cells yielded approximately 120 million unique TCR beta sequences and approximately 300 Gb of sequence data. All discovery cohort repertoires had been generated using a single sequencing platform. Four or five DR-DQ haplotypes were handled as single units for association and clustering because linkage in the cohort was strong. Alongside the repertoire data, information on donor age, sex, ethnicity and CMV serostatus was compiled. An early release covering about 600 HLA-typed donors comprised around 300 gigabases of sequencing data and approximately 85 million unique TCR sequences. Typing coverage differed by locus: A, B, C, DRB1 and DQB1 were typed in roughly 620-630 donors, DQA1 in 500 to 550, DPA1 in 606, and DPB1 in just under 490. A later genetic analysis used genome-wide SNP genotypes for about three fifths of the 666 donors, treating that subset as a discovery cohort. The study profiled the T cell repertoires of about 640 subjects by immunosequencing and related them to cytomegalovirus serostatus. Both class I and class II loci were covered by HLA typing, at four-digit resolution. In addition to the first cohort of about 650 subjects, a separate validation cohort of 120 different subjects was used. The study aimed to test whether signatures of past pathogen exposure could be identified by cataloging public T cell receptors. Among the approximately 430 genotyped donors, around 79% belonged to the genetic ancestry cluster associated with self-reported Caucasian donors. Among around 400 genotyped donors of the cohort, an average of approximately 220,000 unique TCR beta nucleotide sequences was sequenced per donor, of which about 19% were non-productive. To study patterns of TCR occurrence, a later analysis re-analyzed previously published TCR beta repertoires from 666 donors and added high-resolution HLA genotyping. An earlier analysis of some 600 of the donors applied high-throughput TCR beta sequencing to assess whether each TCR beta V gene segment acted as functional or pseudogenic. High-throughput TCR immunosequencing, statistical association of individual TCRs with disease status, and machine learning were combined to predict cytomegalovirus infection status. Rather than using new phenotypic data, the later analysis identified candidate immune exposures from TCR beta sequences and from how often those sequences occurred across donors. On the study overall, not on this receptor specifically: Cytomegalovirus status was reported to be diagnosed by the classifier with high specificity and sensitivity in both the original and validation cohorts. Because the 87-base-pair reads could not distinguish some IMGT-functional V segments, including TRBV6-2 and TRBV6-3, those segments were excluded. At a false discovery rate of 0.05, a later analysis linked about 16,000 TCR beta sequences to specific HLA alleles. A later analysis found that HLA-associated TCR beta chains were more clonally expanded and had lower generation probabilities than equally common non-associated chains. A further reported finding was that TCR beta sequences accurately predicted the HLA-A and HLA-B alleles for most subjects in the first cohort. The only immune exposure information available for the cohort was CMV serostatus. This cohort had only TCR beta chains sequenced, and the lack of alpha or paired-chain data limited which features could be detected. A total of fewer than 200 TCR beta chains were listed by the study as associated with cytomegalovirus. A few of the identified cytomegalovirus-associated TCR beta chains were confirmed in vitro to be specific for cytomegalovirus antigens. Linkage disequilibrium might explain the correlated functional status among segregating V segments, but an unknown experimental factor could not be excluded. In an earlier analysis of about 540 of the donors, most TCR beta V segments were observed in productive rearrangements about 87% or about 30% of the time, broadly matching IMGT annotations. Most TCR sequences were seen in very few donors, while some public TCRs were found in many individuals. When HLA alleles, especially DR and DQ, strongly co-occurred, attributing TCR associations to individual alleles was difficult. HLA typing was unavailable for some donors at each locus, so association tests used only the typed subset. V-gene and J-gene trimming of TCR beta chains was associated with a missense DCLRE1C variant in a later genetic analysis, and the association was replicated in an independent cohort. In a later analysis, the rate of TCR association differed among HLA loci, with DRB1 alleles having the most associated TCRs and HLA-C alleles having the fewest. Most CMV-associated TCR beta chains appeared to be HLA-restricted in a later analysis, and the HLA associations seemed to be driven largely by CMV exposure. It was suggested by the authors that the approach could potentially be generalized to other disease states and immunological phenotypes. The presence/absence analyses assumed that sequencing depth was roughly uniform across donors, and that assumption may not be true. Because counts were too low, roughly 16 rarely observed V segments, including chromosome 9 orphons, were excluded from the earlier analysis of 500 to 700 of the donors. The sequencing pipeline was judged likely to have produced a cluster of highly shared sequence variants as a technical artifact. A later genetic analysis reported fewer N-insertions in productive TCRs among donors in an Asian-associated ancestry cluster than the roughly 690-donor mean. In a later analysis, several top co-occurrence clusters were reported to appear linked to parvovirus B19, influenza, CMV and Epstein-Barr virus.

The cohort comprised some 680 healthy bone marrow donors. Cohort members were all nominally healthy when sampled, although unrecorded immune exposures were likely present. The donor tested CMV seropositive and was one of the 289 seropositive cohort members. A peripheral blood sample was collected from each donor, and TCR beta sequencing was performed on peripheral blood mononuclear cells. The Qiagen DNeasy Blood Extraction Kit was used to extract genomic DNA from the blood cell samples. The rearranged segments are TRBV5-1 and TRBJ1-4; there is no confident call for the D gene. Sequences were obtained from PBMCs. This TCR was recovered from a woman in her thirties or forties in good health and CMV-seropositive. The CDR3 protein is CASSLGRTNEKLFF. The DNA is TGCGCCAGCAGCTTGGGGAGAACTAATGAAAAACTGTTTTTT.